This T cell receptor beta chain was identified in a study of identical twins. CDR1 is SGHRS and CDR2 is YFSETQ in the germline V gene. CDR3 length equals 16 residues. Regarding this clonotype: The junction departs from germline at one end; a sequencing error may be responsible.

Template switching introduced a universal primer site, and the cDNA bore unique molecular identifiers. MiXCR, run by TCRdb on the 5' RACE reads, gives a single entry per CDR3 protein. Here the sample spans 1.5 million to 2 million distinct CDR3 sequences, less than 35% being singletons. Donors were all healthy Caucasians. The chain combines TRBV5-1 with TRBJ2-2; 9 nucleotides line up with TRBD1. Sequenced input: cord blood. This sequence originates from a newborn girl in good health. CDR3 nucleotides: TGCGCTAGCAGCTTAAAGGGACAGGGCAACACCGGGGAGCTGTTTTTT. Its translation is CASSLKGQGNTGELFF.